A selection of T cell receptor beta chains follows, all from one sample in a study of T cells after yellow fever vaccination. Each CDR3 protein gets one entry after TCRdb re-called the 5' RACE reads with MiXCR. This sample has around 330,000 distinct CDR3 sequences, with approximately 3.8% found just once. Material: PBMCs, obtained on the day of the yellow fever booster vaccination. All receptors come from a man between 18 and 29 years old who received the YFV17D yellow fever vaccine. Each CDR3 is given with its conserved first and last residue. Fields, in order: V gene, clone size, J gene, CDR3 protein. Size values are once, few and many counts, or a class for expanded clones, and some rows have none.

TRBV6-2/TRBV6-3	many	TRBJ1-5	CASSYREGVKHF
TRBV7-2	NA	TRBJ1-5	CASSFEDRGRVQPQHF
TRBV6-2/TRBV6-3	few	TRBJ2-3	CASSYGQGWSTDTQYF
TRBV23-1	NA	TRBJ2-3	CASTDPCEGGTDTQYF
TRBV20-1	many	TRBJ2-7	CSAPWGREQYF
TRBV12-3/TRBV12-4	few	TRBJ1-1	CASSIRQSGRAFF
TRBV2	many	TRBJ2-7	CASRGTGLSYEQYF
TRBV5-1	few	TRBJ2-7	CASSSGLLAYEQYF
TRBV29-1	few	TRBJ1-2	CSVGGGQLYGYTF
TRBV12-3/TRBV12-4	many	TRBJ1-1	CASSFLEGATEAFF
TRBV7-8	many	TRBJ2-1	CASSSAGLGFNEQFF
TRBV7-9	NA	TRBJ1-1	CAAQGTAEAFF
TRBV5-1	few	TRBJ2-3	CASRALAVTDTQYF
TRBV9	many	TRBJ1-5	CASSVGPQGPQPQHF